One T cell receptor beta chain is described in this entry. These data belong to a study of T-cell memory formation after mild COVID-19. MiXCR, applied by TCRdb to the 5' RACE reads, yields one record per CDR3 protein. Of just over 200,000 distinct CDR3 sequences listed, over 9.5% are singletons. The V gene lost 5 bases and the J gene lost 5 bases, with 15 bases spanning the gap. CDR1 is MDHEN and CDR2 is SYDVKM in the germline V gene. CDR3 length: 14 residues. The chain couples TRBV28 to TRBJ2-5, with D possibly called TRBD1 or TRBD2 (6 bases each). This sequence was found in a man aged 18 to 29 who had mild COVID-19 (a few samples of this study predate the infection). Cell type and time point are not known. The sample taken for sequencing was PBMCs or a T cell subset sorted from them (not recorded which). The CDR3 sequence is CASSLPGAMETQYF. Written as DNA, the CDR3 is TGTGCCAGCAGTCTGCCGGGGGCGATGGAGACCCAGTACTTC.